These 10 T cell receptor beta chains originate from one sample sequenced in a study of metastatic and nonmetastatic thyroid tumors. The entire patient cohort was treatment-naive prior to thyroid surgery. TCRdb recomputed clones from the PCR reads via MiXCR. The table lists approximately 70,000 clones, about 17% of them singletons. The sequencing input was blood. These TCRs come from a female donor with papillary thyroid cancer or a benign thyroid nodule (not recorded which). Some clones in this sample may be carry-over from other donors' samples.

This clone was seen at least ten times. The chain employs TRBV11-3 and TRBJ2-5; maybe TRBD1 (8 bases). The CDR3 runs 16 residues. Germline assignment: CDR1 SGHNT and CDR2 YENEEA. The ends were cut back, 4 bases at V and 2 bases at J, with 17 bases in the middle. In DNA, the CDR3 is TGTGCCAGCAGCTCTAGGACAGGGCGGGGGCAAGAGACCCAGTACTTC. It codes for CASSSRTGRGQETQYF.

Of note for this clone: This could be a read error, since a much larger clone is one nucleotide away. The chain recombines TRBV9 with TRBJ1-2; D possibly corresponds to TRBD1 (6 bases). CDR1 and CDR2 from the germline V gene are SGDLS and YYNGEE. This CDR3 is built from 15 residues. The ends were cut back, 4 bases at V and 1 base at J, with 14 bases in the middle. The CDR3 loop is CASSLGGVDNYGYTF. CDR3 sequence (DNA): TGTGCCAGCAGCTTAGGGGGGGTCGATAACTATGGCTACACCTTC.

This clone appeared many times. The chain is built from TRBV12-3 or TRBV12-4 and TRBJ2-7; D is ambiguous. Trimming took 5 bases from V and 7 from J, leaving 12 bases between them. CDR3 size: 12 residues. The CDR3 sequence: CASSLVLGEQYF. In DNA form, the CDR3 reads TGTGCCAGCAGTCTAGTACTGGGGGAGCAGTACTTC.

The chain has TRBV20-1 and TRBJ1-2; D may be TRBD1 (6 bases). CDR3 length equals 15 residues. Germline V gene sequence: CDR1 DFQATT, CDR2 SNEGSKA (reference sequence). The ends were cut back, 1 base at V and 0 bases at J, with 12 bases in the middle. The CDR3: CSARAGVPSNYGYTF. The CDR3 DNA sequence: TGCAGTGCTAGAGCAGGGGTCCCCTCTAACTATGGCTACACCTTC.

This clone was recorded many times. The rearrangement links TRBV5-1 to TRBJ2-3; TRBD2 agrees at 8 bases. Trimming took 3 bases from V and 6 from J; bases not matched to a gene: 6. The length of the CDR3 is 14 residues. Germline CDR1 and CDR2: SGHRS and YFSETQ. CDR3 sequence: CASSWGTSTDTQYF. The CDR3 bases are TGCGCCAGCAGCTGGGGGACTAGTACGGATACGCAGTATTTT. The full variable domain, its missing parts supplied by reference TRBV5-1 and TRBJ2-3, is KAGVTQTPRYLIKTRGQQVTLSCSPISGHRSVSWYQQTPGQGLQFLFEYFSETQRNKGNFPGRFSGRQFSNSRSEMNVSTLELGDSALYLCASSWGTSTDTQYFGPGTRLTVL.

This clone showed up many times. J is TRBJ2-2 and V is TRBV3-1; no reliable D call. Trimming pared 0 bases from V and 6 bases from J, leaving 14 bases between. Germline V gene lookup returns CDR1 LGHDT and CDR2 YNNKEL (reference sequence). The CDR3 runs to 16 residues. DNA for the CDR3: TGTGCCAGCAGCCAAGATGTGGCACGGATCGCCGGGGAGCTGTTTTTT. It is translated as CASSQDVARIAGELFF.

This clone came up many times. The chain links TRBV28 to TRBJ2-7, with D perhaps TRBD1 (6 bases). This CDR3 has 14 residues. Germline CDR1 MDHEN, CDR2 SYDVKM. Deletions cut 5 bases from V and 6 bases from J, with 17 bases between. The CDR3 here is CASSLGTFEGEQYF. CDR3 nucleotide sequence: TGTGCCAGCAGTCTCGGGACATTTGAGGGCGAGCAGTACTTC.

This clone was seen many times. This chain links TRBV30 with TRBJ1-1, with TRBD1 matching over 8 bases. The CDR3 spans 13 residues. Germline V lookup: CDR1 GTSNPN, CDR2 SVGIG (reference sequence). V lost 5 bases to trimming and J lost 0 bases; unmatched junction nucleotides: 2. CDR3 coding DNA: TGTGCCTGGGACAGGGGTATGAACACTGAAGCTTTCTTT. Residues: CAWDRGMNTEAFF.

This clone was detected ten times or more. The chain combines TRBV6-4 with TRBJ2-5, with 14 bases identical to TRBD2. The CDR3 runs 15 residues. The V gene end was trimmed by 5 bases and the J gene end by 4 bases; junction bases not matched to a gene: 3. CDR1 is MRHNA and CDR2 is SNTAGT in the germline V gene. The CDR3 sequence: CASSPGLAGGETQYF. The CDR3 DNA reads as TGTGCCAGCAGTCCCGGACTAGCGGGAGGAGAGACCCAGTACTTC.

This clone was detected ten times or more. J is TRBJ2-1 and V is TRBV20-1, with D possibly matching TRBD2 (5 bases). The V end was cut by 3 bases, the J end by 2 bases, with 8 bases between. This CDR3 is built from 13 residues. Germline CDR1 reads DFQATT; CDR2 reads SNEGSKA (reference sequence). CDR3 sequence (DNA): TGCAGTGCTAGTAGCGAGGCCTACAATGAGCAGTTCTTC. Its protein is CSASSEAYNEQFF.